Below, one T cell receptor (beta chain) is given with its context. This sample is part of a study of blood T cell repertoires in COVID-19. Sequenced by immunoSEQ multiplex PCR; TCRdb stores in-frame clones only, minus some. The sample records about 260,000 clones, over 80% being singletons. The germline CDR1 and CDR2 sequences are SNHLY and FYNNEI. The CDR3 covers 14 residues. The V segment lost 7 bases and the J segment 0 bases; nucleotides outside the gene matches: 3. The clonotype was recovered from a woman aged 25 to 45 with acute COVID-19. The sample consisted of PBMCs or T cells enriched from blood (not recorded which). The genes are TRBV2 and TRBJ2-3; TRBD2 agrees at 8 bases. CDR3 protein: CASTLAASTDTQYF. DNA of the CDR3: TGTGCCAGCACACTAGCGGCTAGCACAGATACGCAGTATTTT.